Following are 5 T cell receptor beta chains from one sample sequenced in a study of cytomegalovirus exposure and HLA in healthy donors. The PCR ran on 60 Vbeta and 13 Jbeta primers. Produced via immunoSEQ multiplex PCR; TCRdb's table is partial and in-frame only. The sample lists roughly 110,000 clones, 74% occurring once. Specimen: PBMCs. The origin of the receptors is a woman in her thirties or forties in good health and CMV-seropositive.

V gene TRBV2 combines with J gene TRBJ2-5; no clear D gene. Trimming pared 1 base from V and 4 bases from J, leaving 10 bases between. The germline CDR1 and CDR2 sequences are SNHLY and FYNNEI. The length of the CDR3 is 14 residues. In DNA form, the CDR3 reads TGTGCCAGCAGTGAAGTCAGCGATTTAGAGACCCAGTACTTC. Protein product: CASSEVSDLETQYF.

The chain couples TRBV5-1 to TRBJ1-2; TRBD1 might be the D (6 bases). The CDR3 consists of 12 residues. Germline values: CDR1 SGHRS, CDR2 YFSETQ. Trimming shortened V by 0 bases and J by 6 bases, and 6 bases separated the two germline ends. CDR3: CASSLEGDGYTF. The CDR3 region has the DNA TGCGCCAGCAGCTTGGAGGGGGATGGCTACACCTTC.

CDR3 amino acids: CASSLLGETQYF. CDR3 nucleotide sequence: TGTGCCAGCAGCTTACTAGGCGAGACCCAGTACTTC. The rearrangement joins TRBV11-2 to TRBJ2-5; D call uncertain. The CDR3 is 12 residues long. Germline V gene lookup returns CDR1 SGHAT and CDR2 FQNNGV. Trimming shortened V by 2 bases and J by 5 bases, and 6 bases separated the two germline ends. The variable domain in full, completed from reference TRBV11-2 and TRBJ2-5, reads EAGVAQSPRYKIIEKRQSVAFWCNPISGHATLYWYQQILGQGPKLLIQFQNNGVVDDSQLPKDRFSAERLKGVDSTLKIQPAKLEDSAVYLCASSLLGETQYFGPGTRLLVL.

A single count supports this clone. DNA of the CDR3: TGTGCCAGCAGCTTGGTTTGGAGGACCTACGAGCAGTACTTC. Protein product: CASSLVWRTYEQYF. The rearrangement joins TRBV5-8 to TRBJ2-7, with TRBD2 as a possible D gene (5 bases). V lost 0 bases and J 2 bases, leaving 9 bases between the germline ends. CDR3 length: 14 amino acids. From germline, CDR1 is SGHTS and CDR2 YDEGEE.

V is TRBV9 and J is TRBJ1-5; a weak D match, TRBD1 (5 bases). Trimming removed 3 bases from V and 3 bases from J, with 13 bases in between. The CDR3 is 15 amino acids. Germline V gives CDR1 SGDLS, CDR2 YYNGEE. The CDR3 protein is CASSAYSGLNQPQHF. The CDR3 DNA follows: TGTGCCAGCAGCGCCTACTCAGGGCTCAATCAGCCCCAGCATTTT.